This record looks at one T cell receptor (beta chain) sequence and its context. Authors' analysis steps: Estimation of nucleated cell counts was performed using reference gene primer amplification. Repertoires were generated with immunoSEQ multiplex PCR, while TCRdb's copy carries only in-frame clones and drops some. D and trimming were read from the DNA, whereas the V and J calls and clone size are those reported in that table. The sample lists 250,000 or so clones; about 85% were seen once. Participant age was roughly 18 to 100 years, and participants resided in approximately 25 US areas. The data derive from a study of blood T cell repertoires in COVID-19. Study information: The United States, Italy and Spain were the sources of the acute and convalescent COVID-19 samples. In each case, the material was cDNA or gDNA derived from T cells, B-cell-depleted T cells, or PBMCs.

The CDR3 sequence is 11 residues long. With 8 bases removed from V and 6 bases from J, the gap between germline ends came to 9 bases. Per germline, CDR1 SEHNR and CDR2 FQNEAQ (reference sequence). The specimen was PBMCs or T cells enriched from blood (not recorded which). The TCR originated in a man aged 25 to 45 who had recovered from COVID-19. The chain links TRBV7-9 to TRBJ2-3; TRBD1 is a possible D gene (6 bases). The DNA of the CDR3 is TGTGCCAGCTCCCAGGGGGATACGCAGTATTTT. It is translated as CASSQGDTQYF.